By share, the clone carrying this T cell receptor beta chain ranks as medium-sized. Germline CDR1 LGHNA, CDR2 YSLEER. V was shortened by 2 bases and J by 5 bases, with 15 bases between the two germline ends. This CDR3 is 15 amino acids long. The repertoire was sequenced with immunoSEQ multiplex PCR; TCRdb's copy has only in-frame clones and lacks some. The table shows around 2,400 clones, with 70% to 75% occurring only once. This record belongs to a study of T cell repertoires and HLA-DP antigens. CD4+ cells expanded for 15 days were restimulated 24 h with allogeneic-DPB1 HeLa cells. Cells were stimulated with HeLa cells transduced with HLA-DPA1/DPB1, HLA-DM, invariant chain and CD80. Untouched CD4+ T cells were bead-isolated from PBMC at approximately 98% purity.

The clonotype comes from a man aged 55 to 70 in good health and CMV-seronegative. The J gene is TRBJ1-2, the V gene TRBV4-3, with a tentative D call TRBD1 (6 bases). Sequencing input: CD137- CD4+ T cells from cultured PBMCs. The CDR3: CASSQYSGRGYGYTF. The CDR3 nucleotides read TGCGCCAGCAGCCAATACTCCGGCAGGGGTTATGGCTACACCTTC.